A selection of T cell receptor beta chains follows, all from one sample in a study of T cells in Graves' hyperthyroidism and ophthalmopathy. TCRdb reprocessed the multiplex PCR reads via MiXCR and lists one record per CDR3 protein. The table records 650,000 to 850,000 distinct CDR3 sequences, over 15% of them present only once. The sample was blood. Receptors originate from a woman aged 45-60 years with Graves' hyperthyroidism that later progressed to Graves' ophthalmopathy. CDR3s include the opening cysteine and the closing phenylalanine or tryptophan. Part of the rows lack a size; the others show once, few, many or a class for expanded clones.

clone_size j_call cdr3_length v_call cdr3_aa
. TRBJ1-3 17 TRBV15 CATSRRQGGISGNTIYF
many TRBJ1-5 14 TRBV6-1 CASSESGGGQPQHF
many TRBJ2-7 14 TRBV6-1 CASSGQTNPYEQYF
. TRBJ2-1 15 TRBV7-9 CASSFLDRGTDEQFF
many TRBJ2-3 15 TRBV5-1 CASSLGVASTDTQYF
. TRBJ1-2 15 TRBV19 CASSMLGTGVHGYTF
many TRBJ2-2 13 TRBV3-1 CASSQVARGELFF
few TRBJ1-1 13 TRBV29-1 CSGLLGVGTEAFF
. TRBJ2-1 15 TRBV6-1 CASSPPGRGHNEQFF
many TRBJ2-2 14 TRBV2 CASSLPLNTGELFF
many TRBJ1-6 16 TRBV2 CASSQQGSSYNSPLHF
many TRBJ1-1 13 TRBV20-1 CSAPPNLNTEAFF
few TRBJ1-3 17 TRBV7-9 CASSHGQGNPVGNTIYF
. TRBJ2-2 15 TRBV12-3/TRBV12-4 CASRQDRGSSGELFF
many TRBJ1-1 10 TRBV29-1 CSVGGTEAFF
. TRBJ2-2 16 TRBV2 CASSEGTGPSSGELFF
few TRBJ2-7 14 TRBV5-1 CASSLGQNNYEQYF
many TRBJ2-7 17 TRBV20-1 CSARDFARGALTSEQYF
few TRBJ1-1 15 TRBV2 CASSKRQGMNTEAFF
many TRBJ2-3 13 TRBV5-1 CASNDPGTDTQYF
once TRBJ1-1 14 TRBV5-1 CASSLVRDVTEAFF
few TRBJ2-1 16 TRBV5-1 CASSYPGTPADNEQFF
few TRBJ2-6 15 TRBV5-8 CASSFSVLGANVLTF
. TRBJ2-7 14 TRBV6-9 CASSIRSSPHEQYF
few TRBJ2-5 15 TRBV19 CASSPDRARGETQYF
many TRBJ2-5 18 TRBV11-2 CASSFYGYSGGHQETQYF
. TRBJ2-3 17 TRBV27 CASSPNPGQGNTDTQYF
many TRBJ2-3 15 TRBV2 CASKTGTLSTDTQYF
many TRBJ2-7 15 TRBV12-3/TRBV12-4 CASRHRVEGASEQYF
many TRBJ2-4 14 TRBV29-1 CSVEQGSAKNIQYF
many TRBJ2-7 15 TRBV7-2 CASSLETGGSYEQYF
many TRBJ1-4 15 TRBV12-3/TRBV12-4 CASSPTGTTNEKLFF
. TRBJ2-4 17 TRBV18 CASSLTGQILAKNIQYF
few TRBJ1-5 16 TRBV12-3/TRBV12-4 CASSPQTGISNQPQHF
many TRBJ1-5 17 TRBV13 CASSFGSGTGGRSAQHF
many TRBJ1-1 13 TRBV30 CAWSPGTLTEAFF
few TRBJ2-3 16 TRBV7-6 CASSLFSDRPTDTQYF
. TRBJ1-5 14 TRBV5-1 CASIAGQINQPQHF
many TRBJ1-2 14 TRBV6-6 CASSYGDSYYGYTF
many TRBJ2-1 14 TRBV6-5 CASSYRRGGNEQFF
many TRBJ1-2 14 TRBV16 CASSQLGQGSGYTF
. TRBJ2-5 14 TRBV15 CATSSGTNQETQYF
once TRBJ2-2 17 TRBV5-6 CASSLTSGGAHTGELFF
many TRBJ1-6 13 TRBV2 CASNRQRNSPLHF
many TRBJ1-1 17 TRBV7-8 CASSLATGGSAGTEAFF
. TRBJ2-3 15 TRBV7-2 CASSLFVAGADTQYF
. TRBJ2-2 17 TRBV5-1 CASNQGLTGVNTGELFF
. TRBJ2-3 15 TRBV6-1 CASSRLAGGADTQYF